This T cell receptor beta chain appears in the sequencing data of a study of blood T cells in healthy people across ages. General study results and limits: Investigators treated diversity estimates from one million T cells as underestimates.

Peripheral blood samples of 9 to 10 milliliters were drawn from each donor. Isolated PBMCs totaled at least 6.5 million in each sample. Ten or more counts support this clonotype. Its antigen is not known. The germline CDR1 and CDR2 sequences are MGHRA and YSYEKL. The CDR3 consists of 16 residues. Trimming removed 5 bases at V and 4 bases at J, with 21 bases between. The second PCR ran about 6 to 11 cycles with a sample-barcoded 5' primer and J-beta primers. A single record per CDR3 protein comes from TCRdb applying MiXCR to the 5' RACE reads. Of 730,000 or so distinct CDR3 sequences in the sample, around two fifths were seen once.

The TCR comes from a man older than 75 in good health. The chain uses TRBV4-1 and TRBJ2-7; D call uncertain. Sample: blood. This chain's CDR3 is CASSSYGPSTTYEQYF. DNA of the CDR3: TGCGCCAGCAGCTCATACGGCCCTTCGACGACGTACGAGCAGTACTTC.